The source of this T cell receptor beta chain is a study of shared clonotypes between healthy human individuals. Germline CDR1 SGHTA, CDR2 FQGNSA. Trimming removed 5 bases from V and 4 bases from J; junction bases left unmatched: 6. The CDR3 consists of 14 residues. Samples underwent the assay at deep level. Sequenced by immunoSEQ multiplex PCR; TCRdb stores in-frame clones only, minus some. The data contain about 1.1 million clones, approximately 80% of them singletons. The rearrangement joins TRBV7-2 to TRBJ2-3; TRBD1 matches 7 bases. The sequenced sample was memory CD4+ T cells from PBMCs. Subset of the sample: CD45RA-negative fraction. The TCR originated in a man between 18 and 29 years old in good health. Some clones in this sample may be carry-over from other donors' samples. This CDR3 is CASSRDRIPDTQYF. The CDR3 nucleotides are TGTGCCAGCAGCCGGGACAGAATCCCAGATACGCAGTATTTT. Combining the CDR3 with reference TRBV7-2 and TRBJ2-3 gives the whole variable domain GAGVSQSPSNKVTEKGKDVELRCDPISGHTALYWYRQSLGQGLEFLIYFQGNSAPDKSGLPSDRFSAERTGGSVSTLTIQRTQQEDSAVYLCASSRDRIPDTQYFGPGTRLTVL.